This T cell receptor (beta chain) came from a study of T cells after somatic rescue of genetic block. V gave up 6 bases and J gave up 5 bases, with 16 bases separating them. Germline V gene sequence: CDR1 KGHSH, CDR2 LQKENI. This CDR3 spans 15 amino acids. Some clones are missing from TCRdb's copy, which holds only in-frame ones; the method was immunoSEQ multiplex PCR. The sample gives approximately 78,000 clones, approximately 90% of which show up once; about 3% is in the top ten. In this sample, this clone turned up once. The chain combines TRBV18 with TRBJ2-2, with D perhaps matching TRBD2 (6 bases). This clonotype was sampled from a man aged 30 to 39. Sequenced input: peripheral blood mononuclear cells (PBMCs). For the CDR3, the DNA is TGTGCCAGCTCTTCCGGGGGTTACAGGACCGGGGAGCTGTTTTTT. Translating it yields CASSSGGYRTGELFF.